The 9 T cell receptor beta chains presented below share a single source sample, sequenced in a study of regulatory T cells in long-lasting Graves disease (dated by TCRdb to the early 2020s). The library was generated by multiplex PCR. Sequencer: Illumina HiSeq 4000. TCR beta libraries were built with iRepertoire HTBI primers and Arm-PCR amplification of CDR3 regions. TCRdb took the public reads, trimmed them with fastp at Q25, ran MiXCR for clone calling and kept in-frame beta chains. Entries are consolidated by CDR3 protein sequence, retaining the most common genes and DNA. A total of 300,000 to 400,000 distinct CDR3 sequences appear in this sample, 20% of them only once. The top ten clones comprise 29% of the sample. The time point tag for this specimen amounts to: persistent/refractory GD, antithyroid drugs over 5 years with positive TRAb. For both TCR sequencing and RNA sequencing, RNA was extracted from PBMCs using TRIzol.

The sequencing used peripheral blood mononuclear cells (PBMCs), collected when the disease was refractory, from a patient treated with antithyroid drugs. The receptors shown here come from a female donor with Graves disease.

The rearrangement uses TRBV12-3 or TRBV12-4 and TRBJ1-2, with a tentative D call TRBD1 (5 bases). Trimming took 4 bases from V and 7 from J, leaving 13 bases between them. CDR3 length: 13 residues. The CDR3 region has the DNA TGTGCCAGCAGTTCTTCTTTTCAGGGTGGCTACACCTTC. This translates into CASSSSFQGGYTF.

This clonotype was observed a handful of times. The chain joins TRBV10-3 to TRBJ2-7; TRBD2 might be the D (6 bases). Germline V gives CDR1 ENHRY, CDR2 SYGVKD. The CDR3 has 14 residues. V shed 3 bases and J shed 5 bases, with 14 bases lying between them. CDR3 sequence: CAISDRDWHHEQYF. DNA of the CDR3: TGTGCCATCAGTGACAGGGACTGGCACCACGAGCAGTACTTC.

The rearrangement links TRBV12-3 or TRBV12-4 to TRBJ1-3; 7 bases line up with TRBD1. This CDR3 is built from 13 residues. Unmatched junction bases numbered 2, after V lost 7 bases and J lost 2 bases. The CDR3 sequence: CASTGTAGNTIYF. CDR3 nucleotides: TGTGCCAGCACCGGGACAGCTGGAAACACCATATATTTT.

This clonotype appeared many times. The V and J genes are TRBV12-3 or TRBV12-4 and TRBJ1-6, with D perhaps TRBD1 (6 bases). V lost 2 bases and J lost 10, with 12 bases in between. CDR3 length: 14 amino acids. DNA of the CDR3: TGTGCCAGCAGTTTATCAGGGGTTAGCTCACCCCTCCACTTT. The encoded protein is CASSLSGVSSPLHF.

The gene calls are TRBV5-8 and TRBJ2-2; TRBD2 matches at 7 bases. Trimming took 2 bases from V and 6 from J; bases not matched to a gene: 4. This CDR3 contains 14 residues. Germline CDR1 and CDR2: SGHTS and YDEGEE. The CDR3 is CASSFAGVPGELFF. CDR3 sequence (DNA): TGTGCCAGCAGCTTCGCGGGAGTCCCCGGGGAGCTGTTTTTT.

With regard to this clonotype: This may be a read error, as it is one base from a much larger clone. This chain connects TRBV6-2 or TRBV6-3 to TRBJ2-2; D could derive from TRBD1 or TRBD2 (5 bases each). Germline V lookup: CDR1 MNHEY, CDR2 SVGEGT. The CDR3 runs to 11 residues. V gave up 6 bases and J gave up 11 bases, with 10 bases separating them. This chain's CDR3 is CASSSGHELFF. The CDR3 nucleotides are TGTGCCAGCAGCTCGGGGCATGAGCTGTTTTTT.

There are a few counts of this clonotype. The genes are TRBV4-2 and TRBJ1-4; maybe TRBD1 (6 bases). Germline loops: CDR1 LGHNA, CDR2 YNFKEQ. The V end lost 4 bases, the J end lost 8 bases, and 17 bases lay between the germline ends. This CDR3 has 15 residues. This chain's CDR3 is CASSPERGSGEKLFF. As DNA, the CDR3 is TGTGCCAGCAGCCCCGAGAGGGGGTCGGGGGAAAAACTGTTTTTT.

This clonotype showed up many times. The chain links TRBV12-3 or TRBV12-4 to TRBJ2-5; TRBD1 or TRBD2 may be the D gene (5 bases each). V gave up 5 bases and J gave up 4 bases, with 11 bases separating them. The CDR3 length is 13 residues. CDR3 bases: TGTGCCAGCAGTCGGCATGGGACAGAGACCCAGTACTTC. Its protein is CASSRHGTETQYF.

This clonotype appeared many times. The chain uses TRBV13 and TRBJ1-4; TRBD1 might be the D (5 bases). V dropped 5 bases and J dropped 7 bases, with 14 bases sitting between them. The V gene's germline CDR1 is PRHDT and CDR2 FYEKMQ (reference sequence). This CDR3 contains 14 residues. CDR3 nucleotide sequence: TGTGCCAGCAGCGCGTCCAGGGAAATTGAAAAACTGTTTTTT. Its translation: CASSASREIEKLFF.